A selection of T cell receptor beta chains follows, all from one sample in a study of PD-L1 blockade in urothelial cancer. Assay: immunoSEQ multiplex PCR; the TCRdb copy retains only in-frame clones and omits some. The table has about 84,000 clones, about four fifths seen once. This sample comprised PBMCs, obtained around atezolizumab (anti-PD-L1) treatment. Receptors were obtained from a man aged 65 to 85 with urothelial cancer. CDR3s include the opening cysteine and the closing phenylalanine or tryptophan. Fields, in order: V gene, D gene, J gene, clone size, CDR3 DNA, CDR3 protein. The D gene is left open where the match is weak. Clone size is given for some rows only: seen once, a few or many times, or a class if the clone is expanded.

TRBV27	TRBD1	TRBJ1-1	.	TGTGCCAGCAGTCCCGGGACAGGGGGCCAGGTAGGCACTGAAGCTTTCTTT	CASSPGTGGQVGTEAFF
TRBV5-1	.	TRBJ2-7	.	TGCGCCAGCAGCTTGGGAGCGTCCTACGAGCAGTACTTC	CASSLGASYEQYF
TRBV25-1	TRBD1	TRBJ1-1	.	TGTGCCAGCAGAGGACAGGGGGCGGACACTGAAGCTTTCTTT	CASRGQGADTEAFF
TRBV7-9	TRBD1	TRBJ1-1	.	TGTGCCAGCAGCGTGCCCGGGACAGGGAACACTGAAGCTTTCTTT	CASSVPGTGNTEAFF
TRBV5-1	TRBD1	TRBJ2-2	.	TGCGCCAGCAGCACATTGACAGGGGACACCGGGGAGCTGTTTTTT	CASSTLTGDTGELFF
TRBV27	TRBD1	TRBJ1-1	.	TGTGCCAGCAGTTCAACAGGGGGCGCAAGGTCTGAAGCTTTCTTT	CASSSTGGARSEAFF
TRBV25-1	.	TRBJ1-1	.	TGTGCCAGCAGTCAGGGCGGGGGGGAAGCTTTCTTT	CASSQGGGEAFF
TRBV7-8	.	TRBJ1-1	.	TGTGCCAGCAGCTGGGCGGGGGCCACTGAAGCTTTCTTT	CASSWAGATEAFF
TRBV6-1	.	TRBJ1-3	.	TGTGCCAGCAGCCCTGACAGCGGGGGAAACACCATATATTTT	CASSPDSGGNTIYF
TRBV2	.	TRBJ1-4	.	TGTGCCAGCAGTTTGGGGGCACCTAATGAAAAACTGTTTTTT	CASSLGAPNEKLFF
TRBV5-6	.	TRBJ1-1	.	TGTGCCAGCAGCCATGATGTTCGGTCTGAAGCTTTCTTT	CASSHDVRSEAFF
TRBV7-3	TRBD2	TRBJ2-3	.	TGTGCCAGCAGCTTGGGACTAGAGACAGATACGCAGTATTTT	CASSLGLETDTQYF
TRBV5-4	.	TRBJ1-2	.	TGTGCCAGCAGCTCTAAAGGGGATCATGGCTACACCTTC	CASSSKGDHGYTF
TRBV6-6	TRBD2	TRBJ2-7	.	TGTGCCAGCAGACACCTACAAAGCGGGAGAAGCTACGAGCAGTACTTC	CASRHLQSGRSYEQYF
TRBV5-6	TRBD2	TRBJ2-7	once	TGTGCCAGTCAGCTGGGACGCGGGGGGGAGCAGTACTTC	CASQLGRGGEQYF
TRBV7-2	.	TRBJ1-4	.	TGTGCCAGCAGCTTACAGGGGCGTGGGGGGGGAAAACTGTTTTTT	CASSLQGRGGGKLFF
TRBV11-2	.	TRBJ2-7	.	TGTGCCAGCAGCTTAGACAGGGGAAATAACGAGCAGTACTTC	CASSLDRGNNEQYF
TRBV5-1	.	TRBJ1-2	.	TGCGCCAGCACCCTGAACGGTGCTGATGATGGCTACACCTTC	CASTLNGADDGYTF
TRBV6-4	.	TRBJ1-5	.	TGTGCCAGCAGTGAAGGGAGGAATCAGCCCCAGCATTTT	CASSEGRNQPQHF
TRBV7-2	TRBD2	TRBJ2-3	.	TGTGCCAGCAGCTTAGCAACTAGCGGGAGCATAGATACGCAGTATTTT	CASSLATSGSIDTQYF